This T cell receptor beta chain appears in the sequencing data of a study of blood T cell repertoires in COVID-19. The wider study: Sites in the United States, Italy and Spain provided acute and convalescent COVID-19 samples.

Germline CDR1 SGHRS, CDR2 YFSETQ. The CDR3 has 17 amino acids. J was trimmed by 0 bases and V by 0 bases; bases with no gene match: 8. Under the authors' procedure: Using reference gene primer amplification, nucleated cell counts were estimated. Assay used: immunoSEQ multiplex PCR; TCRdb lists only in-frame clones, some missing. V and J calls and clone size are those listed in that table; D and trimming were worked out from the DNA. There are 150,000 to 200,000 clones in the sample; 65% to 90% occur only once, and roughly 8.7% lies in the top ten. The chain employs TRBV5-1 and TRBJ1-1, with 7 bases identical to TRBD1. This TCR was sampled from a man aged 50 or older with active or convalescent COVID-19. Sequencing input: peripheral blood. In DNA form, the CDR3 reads TGCGCCAGCAGCTTGGACTCGACAGGGTTTATGAACACTGAAGCTTTCTTT. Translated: CASSLDSTGFMNTEAFF.